This T cell receptor beta chain is drawn from a study of T cells in Graves' hyperthyroidism and ophthalmopathy. This clonotype was counted a few times. The V gene end was trimmed by 5 bases and the J gene end by 5 bases; junction bases not matched to a gene: 12. This CDR3 is built from 16 residues. Germline CDR1 and CDR2: LNHDA and SQIVND (reference sequence). TCR beta CDR3 region amplification was performed from RNA transcripts. RT-PCR in the first round (using the HTBI primer set) targeted the TCR CDR3. Each CDR3 protein is one row after TCRdb ran MiXCR on the multiplex PCR reads. This sample has over 150,000 distinct CDR3 sequences, with approximately 16% found just once.

This TCR was sampled from a woman aged 50 to 65 with Graves' hyperthyroidism. The specimen was blood. The chain uses TRBV19 and TRBJ1-5; 7 bases map to TRBD1. CDR3 DNA: TGTGCCAGTAGTTACAAAGAGCGGGACAGATATCAGCCCCAGCATTTT. Translation gives CASSYKERDRYQPQHF. Full variable domain (rest looked up from reference TRBV19 and TRBJ1-5): DGGITQSPKYLFRKEGQNVTLSCEQNLNHDAMYWYRQDPGQGLRLIYYSQIVNDFQKGDIAEGYSVSREKKESFPLTVTSAQKNPTAFYLCASSYKERDRYQPQHFGDGTRLSIL.